This T cell receptor (beta chain) appears in the sequencing data of a study of type 1 and type 2 diabetes patients. With regard to this clonotype: Its antigen is unknown.

PCR was run on genomic DNA. A primer set of 30 forward and 13 reverse primers amplified the CDR3. MiXCR, applied by TCRdb to the multiplex PCR reads, yields one record per CDR3 protein. The data hold about 270,000 distinct CDR3 sequences, with approximately 45% observed a single time. Regarding the study as a whole: In type 2 diabetes, highly-expanded CD4+ clones took a median roughly 3.8% of reads.

Looked up from germline, CDR1 is SGHDN and CDR2 is FVKESK. The V and J ends lost 4 bases and 7 bases, in that order; junction bases with no gene match: 3. The CDR3 has 14 residues. The origin of this receptor is a man between 18 and 29 years old with type 2 diabetes. The chain joins TRBV14 to TRBJ1-4, with 10 bases lining up with TRBD1. Sequenced sample: peripheral blood mononuclear cells (PBMCs). CDR3 coding DNA: TGTGCCAGCAGCCCAGACAGGGGGCGTGAAAAACTGTTTTTT. It specifies CASSPDRGREKLFF.